A few counts support the clone carrying this TCR beta chain. These data are taken from a study of T cells in Graves' hyperthyroidism and ophthalmopathy. Germline loops: CDR1 MDHEN, CDR2 SYDVKM. Trimming shortened V by 6 bases and J by 3 bases, and 9 bases separated the two germline ends. The length of the CDR3 is 13 residues. The source material, RNA transcripts, was used to amplify TCR beta CDR3 regions. TCR CDR3 underwent first-round RT-PCR with the HTBI primer set. TCRdb reprocessed the multiplex PCR reads via MiXCR and lists one record per CDR3 protein. The sample carries about half a million distinct CDR3 sequences, approximately 24% recorded once.

The TCR was taken from a woman under 40 with Graves' ophthalmopathy. The chain has TRBV28 and TRBJ1-5; D unclear. Specimen: blood. The CDR3 is CASRGWDNQPQHF. In DNA, the CDR3 is TGTGCCAGCAGGGGGTGGGACAATCAGCCCCAGCATTTT.